The present entry profiles one TCR beta chain with its context. Authors' methods: Reference gene primer amplification gave nucleated cell count estimates. Libraries were prepared by immunoSEQ multiplex PCR; TCRdb keeps only in-frame clonotypes and omits some of them. V and J calls and clone size come straight from that table; D and trimming were deduced from the DNA. This table has around 150,000 clones, 85% to 95% appearing once. This record belongs to a study of blood T cell repertoires in COVID-19. Turning to the study itself: Italy, Spain and the United States were the sources of the convalescent and acute COVID-19 samples. PBMCs, B-cell-depleted T cells, or T cells were the source of the cDNA or gDNA that made up the material.

Seattle cases were enrolled at active infection and followed longitudinally. Per germline, CDR1 SNHLY and CDR2 FYNNEI. The CDR3 is 14 residues long. Trimming removed 6 bases from V and 9 bases from J, with 18 bases in between. The sequencing sample was made of peripheral blood. The origin of this receptor is an older woman with COVID-19, enrolled during active disease. The V call is TRBV2, the J call TRBJ1-5; tentatively, D is TRBD1 (6 bases). The chain's CDR3 is CASRRDTGKPPQHF. CDR3 DNA sequence: TGTGCCAGCAGACGGGACACCGGGAAGCCGCCCCAGCATTTT.